These 8 T cell receptor beta chains came from one sample sequenced in a study of CD8+ T cells in alopecia areata. Treatment defined: oral pan-JAK inhibitor, 5-10 mg twice daily. Investigators isolated RNA and reverse transcribed it into cDNA to act as the sequencing template. Produced via immunoSEQ multiplex PCR; TCRdb's table is partial and in-frame only. Among 210,000 or so clones listed, approximately 70% were seen once. The specimen comprised CD4+ T cells sorted from blood, sampled at approximately week 45, from a patient treated with tofacitinib. Source of these receptors: a human donor with alopecia areata.

This sequence joins TRBV29-1 and TRBJ2-1; D tentatively fits TRBD1 or TRBD2 (5 bases each). Germline values: CDR1 SQVTM, CDR2 ANQGSEA. The V end lost 6 bases, the J end lost 4 bases, and 16 bases lay between the germline ends. The CDR3 runs 14 residues. Written as DNA, the CDR3 is TGCAGCGTGACGGGACGTAGTTCTTACAATGAGCAGTTCTTC. This translates into CSVTGRSSYNEQFF.

The chain combines TRBV30 with TRBJ2-7; D might be TRBD2 (6 bases). In germline, CDR1 is GTSNPN, CDR2 SVGIG (reference sequence). The V end was cut by 0 bases, the J end by 3 bases, with 9 bases between. The CDR3 has 13 amino acids. The CDR3 sequence: CAWSVRRDYEQYF. CDR3 in DNA: TGTGCCTGGAGTGTACGGAGGGACTACGAGCAGTACTTC. Supplemented by reference TRBV30 and TRBJ2-7, the full variable domain reads SQTIHQWPATLVQPVGSPLSLECTVEGTSNPNLYWYRQAAGRGLQLLFYSVGIGQISSEVPQNLSASRPQDRQFILSSKKLLLSDSGFYLCAWSVRRDYEQYFGPGTRLTVT.

This rearrangement joins TRBV11-2 to TRBJ2-1; 15 bases fit TRBD2. Germline CDR1 and CDR2: SGHAT and FQNNGV. This CDR3 spans 16 amino acids. The ends lost 5 bases at V and 4 bases at J; junction bases unmatched: 3. The CDR3 reads CASSPGLAGGYNEQFF. Here the CDR3 DNA reads TGTGCCAGCAGCCCGGGACTAGCGGGGGGATACAATGAGCAGTTCTTC.

The rearrangement links TRBV9 to TRBJ2-3, with D perhaps being TRBD1 or TRBD2 (5 bases each). The CDR3 runs 15 residues. Trimming took off 2 bases at V and 0 bases at J, with 10 bases between the two ends. The germline CDR1 and CDR2 sequences are SGDLS and YYNGEE. CDR3 DNA sequence: TGTGCCAGCAGCGTTGGTGGGGGTAGCACAGATACGCAGTATTTT. Its protein product is CASSVGGGSTDTQYF. The variable domain in full, completed from reference TRBV9 and TRBJ2-3, reads DSGVTQTPKHLITATGQRVTLRCSPRSGDLSVYWYQQSLDQGLQFLIQYYNGEERAKGNILERFSAQQFPDLHSELNLSSLELGDSALYFCASSVGGGSTDTQYFGPGTRLTVL.

The V gene is TRBV9, the J gene TRBJ2-3; TRBD2 matches 10 bases. Germline CDR1 reads SGDLS; CDR2 reads YYNGEE. The CDR3 is made up of 17 amino acids. V was pared by 4 bases and J by 5 bases, with 13 bases of the junction left unmatched. The CDR3 protein is CASSLAPLAGVQDTQYF. The DNA for the CDR3 is TGTGCCAGCAGCCTCGCCCCTCTAGCGGGGGTTCAAGATACGCAGTATTTT.

The rearrangement uses TRBV7-2 and TRBJ2-7; D is uncertain. The CDR3 has 16 residues. Deletions cut 5 bases from V and 2 bases from J, with 19 bases between. Per the germline V gene, CDR1 is SGHTA and CDR2 is FQGNSA. CDR3 sequence (DNA): TGTGCCAGCAGCCAGTCAGGTATACAAAGCCCCTACGAGCAGTACTTC. Its protein is CASSQSGIQSPYEQYF.

The chain links TRBV9 to TRBJ1-2, with TRBD1 matching over 8 bases. The CDR3 sequence is 13 residues long. In germline, CDR1 is SGDLS, CDR2 YYNGEE. V was pared by 0 bases and J by 7 bases, with 2 bases of the junction left unmatched. The CDR3 DNA reads as TGTGCCAGCAGCGTAGCAGGGGGCGGTGGCTACACCTTC. This gives the protein CASSVAGGGGYTF.

V usage is TRBV15 and J usage is TRBJ2-1, with TRBD1 as a possible D gene (5 bases). The CDR3 is made up of 15 amino acids. Trimming took 0 bases from V and 8 from J, leaving 14 bases between them. Germline V gene lookup returns CDR1 LNHNV and CDR2 YYDKDF (reference sequence). The CDR3 sequence is CATSRDWGSLDEQFF. The CDR3 nucleotides read TGTGCCACCAGCAGAGATTGGGGCAGTTTAGATGAGCAGTTCTTC.